This record looks at one TCR beta chain sequence and its context. This entry belongs to a study of blood T cell repertoires in COVID-19. Germline values: CDR1 SGHTA, CDR2 FQGNSA. V shed 3 bases and J 4 bases; nucleotides not matched to a gene: 2. CDR3 length: 15 amino acids. Using immunoSEQ multiplex PCR, the repertoire was profiled, and TCRdb retains in-frame clones only, with some absent. The sample consists of 200,000 to 250,000 clones, around 84% of them appearing once. The sequence derives from a woman aged 80 or over with active or convalescent COVID-19. Sequenced input: peripheral blood. The chain employs TRBV7-2 and TRBJ2-1; TRBD2 matches at 11 bases. CDR3 nucleotides: TGTGCCAGCAGCTTTAGCGGGGGGGTTTACAATGAGCAGTTCTTC. Amino acids: CASSFSGGVYNEQFF.